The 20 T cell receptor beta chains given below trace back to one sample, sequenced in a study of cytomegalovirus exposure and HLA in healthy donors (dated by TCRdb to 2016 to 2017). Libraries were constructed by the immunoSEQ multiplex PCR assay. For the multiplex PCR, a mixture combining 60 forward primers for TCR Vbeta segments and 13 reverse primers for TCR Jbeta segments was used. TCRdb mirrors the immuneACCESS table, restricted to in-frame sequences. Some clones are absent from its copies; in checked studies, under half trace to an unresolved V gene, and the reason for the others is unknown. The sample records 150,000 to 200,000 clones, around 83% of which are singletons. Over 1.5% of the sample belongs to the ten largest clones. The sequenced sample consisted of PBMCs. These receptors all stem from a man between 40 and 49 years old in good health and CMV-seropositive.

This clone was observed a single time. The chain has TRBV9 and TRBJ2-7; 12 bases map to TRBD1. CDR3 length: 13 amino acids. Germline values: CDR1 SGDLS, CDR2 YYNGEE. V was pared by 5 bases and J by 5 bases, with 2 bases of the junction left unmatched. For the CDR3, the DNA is TGTGCCAGCAGTGGGACAGGGGGCAACGAGCAGTACTTC. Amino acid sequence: CASSGTGGNEQYF.

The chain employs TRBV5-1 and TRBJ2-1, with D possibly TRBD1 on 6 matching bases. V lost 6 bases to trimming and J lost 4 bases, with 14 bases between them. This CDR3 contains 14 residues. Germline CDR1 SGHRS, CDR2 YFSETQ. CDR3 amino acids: CASNPLDRYNEQFF. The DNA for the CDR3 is TGCGCCAGCAACCCCTTGGACAGATACAATGAGCAGTTCTTC.

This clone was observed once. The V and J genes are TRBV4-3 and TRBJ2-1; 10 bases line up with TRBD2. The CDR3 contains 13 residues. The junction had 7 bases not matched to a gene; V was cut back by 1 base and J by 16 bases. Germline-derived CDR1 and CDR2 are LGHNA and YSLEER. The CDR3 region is CASSQGTSGNCFF. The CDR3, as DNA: TGCGCCAGCAGCCAAGGCACTAGCGGGAACTGCTTCTTC.

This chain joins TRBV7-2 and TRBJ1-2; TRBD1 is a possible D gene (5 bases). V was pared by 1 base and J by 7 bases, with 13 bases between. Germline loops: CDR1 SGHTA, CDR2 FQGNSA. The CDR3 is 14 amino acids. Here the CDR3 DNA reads TGTGCCAGCAGCTTAGGTCCGCAGGGAGGTGGCTACACCTTC. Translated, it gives CASSLGPQGGGYTF.

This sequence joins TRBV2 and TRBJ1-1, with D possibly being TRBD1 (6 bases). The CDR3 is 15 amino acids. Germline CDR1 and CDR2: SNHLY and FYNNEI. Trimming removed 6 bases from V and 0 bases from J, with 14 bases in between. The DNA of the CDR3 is TGTGCCAGCAGAGATGCGGGGGCGGTGAACACTGAAGCTTTCTTT. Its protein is CASRDAGAVNTEAFF.

CDR3 sequence: CASKGRGYSYEQYF. CDR3 nucleotides: TGTGCCAGCAAGGGCAGGGGTTACTCCTACGAGCAGTACTTC. The J gene is TRBJ2-5, the V gene TRBV6-5; D may be TRBD1 (6 bases). The end of the DNA fits TRBJ2-7 better, so the J call may be wrong. The length of the CDR3 is 14 residues. The germline gives CDR1 MNHEY, CDR2 SVGAGI.

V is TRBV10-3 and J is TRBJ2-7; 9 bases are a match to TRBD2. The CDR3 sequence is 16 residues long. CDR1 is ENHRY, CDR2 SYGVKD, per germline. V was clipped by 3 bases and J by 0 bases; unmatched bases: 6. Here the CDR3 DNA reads TGTGCCATCAGTGAACCTAGCGGGAAAAACTCCTACGAGCAGTACTTC. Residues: CAISEPSGKNSYEQYF.

The DNA for the CDR3 is TGCGCCAGCAGTGACGTGGCGGGAAACATTTATACGCAGTATTTT. It is translated as CASSDVAGNIYTQYF. This sequence joins TRBV10-2 and TRBJ2-3, with D possibly matching TRBD2 (6 bases). Germline V CDR1 and CDR2: WSHSY, SAAADI. V gave up 3 bases and J gave up 7 bases, with 17 bases separating them. CDR3 size: 15 residues.

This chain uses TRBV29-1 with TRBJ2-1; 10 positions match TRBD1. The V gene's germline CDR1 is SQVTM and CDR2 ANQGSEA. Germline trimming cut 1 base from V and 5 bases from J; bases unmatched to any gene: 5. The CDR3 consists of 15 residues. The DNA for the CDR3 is TGCAGCGTTGAAGTAGGGGGACAGGGGAACAATGAGCAGTTCTTC. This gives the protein CSVEVGGQGNNEQFF.

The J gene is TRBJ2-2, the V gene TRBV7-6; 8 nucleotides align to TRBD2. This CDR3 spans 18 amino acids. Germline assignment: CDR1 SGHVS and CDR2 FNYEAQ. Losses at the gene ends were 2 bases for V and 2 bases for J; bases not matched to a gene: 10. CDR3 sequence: CASSLLVELAANTGELFF. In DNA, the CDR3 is TGTGCCAGCAGCTTACTGGTCGAACTAGCGGCCAACACCGGGGAGCTGTTTTTT.

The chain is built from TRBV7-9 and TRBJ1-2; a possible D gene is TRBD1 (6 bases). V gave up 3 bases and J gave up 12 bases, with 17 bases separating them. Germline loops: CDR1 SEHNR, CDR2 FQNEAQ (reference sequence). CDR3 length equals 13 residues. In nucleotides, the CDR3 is TGTGCCAGCAGCTTCCCAATAACAGGGCTCGACACCTTC. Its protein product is CASSFPITGLDTF.

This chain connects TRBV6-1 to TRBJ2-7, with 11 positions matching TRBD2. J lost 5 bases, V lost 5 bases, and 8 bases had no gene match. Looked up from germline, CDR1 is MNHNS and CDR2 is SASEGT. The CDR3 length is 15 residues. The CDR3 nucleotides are TGTGCCAGCAGTCCCCTACTAGCGGGAGCTAACGAGCAGTACTTC. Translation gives CASSPLLAGANEQYF.

The DNA of the CDR3 is TGTGCCAGCAGCGCAACCGGGACAACGGAGACCCAGTACTTC. Translating gives CASSATGTTETQYF. This chain uses TRBV7-9 with TRBJ2-5, with D possibly TRBD1 on 6 matching bases. Trimming removed 5 bases from V and 5 bases from J, with 15 bases in between. Germline CDR1 SEHNR, CDR2 FQNEAQ (reference sequence). The CDR3 runs to 14 residues.

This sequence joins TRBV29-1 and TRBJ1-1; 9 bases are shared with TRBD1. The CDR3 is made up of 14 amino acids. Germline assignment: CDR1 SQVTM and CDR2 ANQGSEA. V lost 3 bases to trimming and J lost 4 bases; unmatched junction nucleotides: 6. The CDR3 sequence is CSVEQTGGGTEAFF. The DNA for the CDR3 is TGCAGCGTTGAGCAGACAGGGGGTGGCACTGAAGCTTTCTTT.

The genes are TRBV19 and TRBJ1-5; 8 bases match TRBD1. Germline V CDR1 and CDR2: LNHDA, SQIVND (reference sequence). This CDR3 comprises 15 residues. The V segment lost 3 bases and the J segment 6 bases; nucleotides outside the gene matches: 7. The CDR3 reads CASSMDDRGGQPQHF. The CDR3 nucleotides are TGTGCCAGTAGTATGGATGACAGGGGAGGTCAGCCCCAGCATTTT.

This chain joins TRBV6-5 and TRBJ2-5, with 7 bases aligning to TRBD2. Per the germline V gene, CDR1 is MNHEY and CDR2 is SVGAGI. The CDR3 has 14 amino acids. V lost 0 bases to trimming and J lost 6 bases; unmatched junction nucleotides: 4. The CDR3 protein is CASSYSREGKTQYF. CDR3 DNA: TGTGCCAGCAGTTACTCGAGGGAGGGGAAGACCCAGTACTTC.

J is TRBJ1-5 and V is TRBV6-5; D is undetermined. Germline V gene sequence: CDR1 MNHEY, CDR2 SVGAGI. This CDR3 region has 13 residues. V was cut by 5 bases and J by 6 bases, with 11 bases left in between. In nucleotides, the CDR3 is TGTGCCAGCAGTGAAACGGTGTTTCAGCCCCAGCATTTT. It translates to CASSETVFQPQHF.

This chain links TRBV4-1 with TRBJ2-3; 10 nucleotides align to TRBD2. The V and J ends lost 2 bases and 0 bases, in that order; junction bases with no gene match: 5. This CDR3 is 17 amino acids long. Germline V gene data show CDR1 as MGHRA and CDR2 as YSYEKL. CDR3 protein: CASSQIAGGPSTDTQYF. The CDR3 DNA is TGCGCCAGCAGCCAAATAGCGGGAGGCCCTAGCACAGATACGCAGTATTTT.

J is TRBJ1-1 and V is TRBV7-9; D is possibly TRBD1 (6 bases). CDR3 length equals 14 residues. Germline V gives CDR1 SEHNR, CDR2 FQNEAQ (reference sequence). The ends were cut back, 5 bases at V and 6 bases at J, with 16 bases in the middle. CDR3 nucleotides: TGTGCCAGCAGCCCCCCGGGTTGGGGGCCTGAAGCTTTCTTT. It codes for CASSPPGWGPEAFF. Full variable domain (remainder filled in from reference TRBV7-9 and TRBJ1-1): DTGVSQNPRHKITKRGQNVTFRCDPISEHNRLYWYRQTLGQGPEFLTYFQNEAQLEKSRLLSDRFSAERPKGSFSTLEIQRTEQGDSAMYLCASSPPGWGPEAFFGQGTRLTVV.

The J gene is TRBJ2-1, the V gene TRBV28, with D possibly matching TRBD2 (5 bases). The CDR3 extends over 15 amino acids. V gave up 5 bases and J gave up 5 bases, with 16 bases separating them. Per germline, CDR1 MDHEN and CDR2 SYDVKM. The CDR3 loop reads CASSPPSPGNNEQFF. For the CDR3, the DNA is TGTGCCAGCAGTCCCCCATCCCCGGGAAACAATGAGCAGTTCTTC.